A single sample is the source of the 27 T cell receptor beta chains below, sequenced in a study of blood T cell repertoires in COVID-19. Here immunoSEQ multiplex PCR was the method, and the copy in TCRdb shows in-frame clones only, minus some. The sample has a few hundred thousand clones, 86% seen once. The sequencing sample was made of peripheral blood. The receptors were sampled from a man between 45 and 60 years old with acute or convalescent COVID-19.

The V and J genes are TRBV24-1 and TRBJ2-5; weak D call: TRBD1 (6 bases). From germline, CDR1 is KGHDR and CDR2 SFDVKD. V shed 5 bases and J shed 5 bases, with 17 bases lying between them. The CDR3 loop spans 15 amino acids. The CDR3, as DNA: TGTGCCACCAGTGCCTCGGACAGTAGTGGGGAGACCCAGTACTTC. It encodes CATSASDSSGETQYF.

The rearrangement joins TRBV5-1 to TRBJ1-1, with no clear D. The CDR3 runs to 14 residues. V was cut by 0 bases and J by 1 base, with 7 bases left in between. The germline V gene has CDR1 SGHRS and CDR2 YFSETQ. CDR3 in DNA: TGCGCCAGCAGCTTGGGACATCAGAACACTGAAGCTTTCTTT. Protein sequence: CASSLGHQNTEAFF.

This clone was detected once. The CDR3 is CASTTGLGSSGANVLTF. The CDR3 DNA follows: TGTGCCAGCACTACGGGACTCGGGAGCTCTGGGGCCAACGTCCTGACTTTC. The chain couples TRBV2 to TRBJ2-6; weak D call: TRBD2 (6 bases). Deletions cut 7 bases from V and 0 bases from J, with 16 bases between. The CDR3 contains 17 residues. The germline V gene has CDR1 SNHLY and CDR2 FYNNEI.

The chain is built from TRBV7-9 and TRBJ2-2; no clear D gene. The CDR3 is 15 amino acids. With 5 bases removed from V and 5 bases from J, the gap between germline ends came to 15 bases. Germline V gives CDR1 SEHNR, CDR2 FQNEAQ (reference sequence). CDR3 coding DNA: TGTGCCAGCAGCCTCTTACAATCGCGGACCGGGGAGCTGTTTTTT. Its translation: CASSLLQSRTGELFF.

This clone was picked up a small number of times. The chain joins TRBV7-2 to TRBJ1-2; 7 bases are shared with TRBD1. The junction had 6 bases not matched to a gene; V was cut back by 5 bases and J by 6 bases. Germline V gene data show CDR1 as SGHTA and CDR2 as FQGNSA. The CDR3 runs 13 residues. The CDR3, as DNA: TGTGCCAGCAGCCCCTCGACAGGGAATGGCTACACCTTC. Its translation is CASSPSTGNGYTF.

The gene calls are TRBV19 and TRBJ2-1; possibly TRBD2 for D (6 bases). The V gene lost 2 bases and the J gene lost 7 bases, with 15 bases spanning the gap. The germline V gene has CDR1 LNHDA and CDR2 SQIVND (reference sequence). The CDR3 is 15 amino acids. The CDR3 protein is CASSINGPAGNEQFF. Here the CDR3 DNA reads TGTGCCAGTAGTATAAACGGCCCCGCGGGGAATGAGCAGTTCTTC.

V usage is TRBV6-5 and J usage is TRBJ1-1; D is uncertain. V was shortened by 4 bases and J by 1 base, with 7 bases between the two germline ends. The germline V gene encodes CDR1 MNHEY and CDR2 SVGAGI. CDR3 length equals 13 residues. The DNA for the CDR3 is TGTGCCAGCAGTTCCCTCCCGAACACTGAAGCTTTCTTT. Protein sequence: CASSSLPNTEAFF.

The chain employs TRBV12-3 or TRBV12-4 and TRBJ1-2; D unclear. Between the trimmed V and J ends, which lost 5 bases and 2 bases, there was a span of 9 bases. This CDR3 contains 13 residues. The DNA for the CDR3 is TGTGCCAGCAGTCTAGACAAAAACTATGGCTACACCTTC. This gives the protein CASSLDKNYGYTF.

This clone was seen just once. V usage is TRBV27 and J usage is TRBJ1-2; 7 bases agree with TRBD1. V shed 3 bases and J 2 bases; nucleotides not matched to a gene: 3. Germline CDR1 MNHEY, CDR2 SMNVEV (reference sequence). This CDR3 has 14 amino acids. The CDR3 is CASSLKGGNYGYTF. In nucleotides, the CDR3 is TGTGCCAGCAGTTTGAAAGGGGGCAACTATGGCTACACCTTC.

The rearrangement joins TRBV7-9 to TRBJ1-5; 9 nucleotides line up with TRBD1. The CDR3 covers 15 residues. Unmatched junction bases numbered 3, after V lost 2 bases and J lost 4 bases. Germline assignment: CDR1 SEHNR and CDR2 FQNEAQ (reference sequence). The CDR3 here is CASSLWTGENQPQHF. In nucleotides, the CDR3 is TGTGCCAGCAGCTTATGGACAGGGGAAAATCAGCCCCAGCATTTT.

This rearrangement joins TRBV6-5 to TRBJ1-6; D remains unclear. Between the trimmed V and J ends, which lost 3 bases and 8 bases, there was a span of 14 bases. Germline V lookup: CDR1 MNHEY, CDR2 SVGAGI. The CDR3 is 15 amino acids. CDR3 sequence: CASSYLAPSDSPLHF. CDR3 nucleotides: TGTGCCAGCAGTTATCTGGCGCCTAGTGATTCACCCCTCCACTTT.

The chain uses TRBV11-3 and TRBJ2-3, with TRBD1 identical over 7 bases. Germline loops: CDR1 SGHNT, CDR2 YENEEA. V shed 5 bases and J 2 bases; nucleotides not matched to a gene: 10. The length of the CDR3 is 16 residues. DNA of the CDR3: TGTGCCAGCAGCACTTACACAGGGGCCGACACAGATACGCAGTATTTT. Translating it yields CASSTYTGADTDTQYF.

This chain joins TRBV5-4 and TRBJ1-1, with 10 bases identical to TRBD1. The CDR3 loop spans 14 amino acids. Germline V CDR1 and CDR2: SGHNT, YYREEE (reference sequence). The trim removed 4 bases at V and 3 bases at J, leaving 3 bases unmatched. CDR3 DNA sequence: TGTGCCAGCAGCATGACAGGGGGCTACACTGAAGCTTTCTTT. It translates to CASSMTGGYTEAFF.

This chain links TRBV7-2 with TRBJ2-1, with TRBD2 matching 10 bases. This CDR3 is 15 amino acids long. Germline values: CDR1 SGHTA, CDR2 FQGNSA. J gave up 8 bases and V 4 bases, and 8 bases lay outside the gene matches. CDR3 nucleotide sequence: TGTGCCAGCAGCTCCAGCGGGGGGGCCTTCGATGAGCAGTTCTTC. This sequence encodes CASSSSGGAFDEQFF.

The gene calls are TRBV20-1 and TRBJ1-5, with 8 bases aligning to TRBD1. V was clipped by 3 bases and J by 0 bases; unmatched bases: 4. Germline V CDR1 and CDR2: DFQATT, SNEGSKA (reference sequence). The CDR3 covers 15 residues. CDR3 amino acids: CSASNRGYSNQPQHF. The CDR3 region has the DNA TGCAGTGCTAGTAACAGGGGGTATAGCAATCAGCCCCAGCATTTT.

V usage is TRBV3-1 (or the pseudogene TRBV3-2) and J usage is TRBJ1-2; D call uncertain. The germline V and J ends were trimmed by 1 base and 7 bases, with 4 bases remaining between them. Germline V gives CDR1 LGHDT, CDR2 YNNKEL (reference sequence). This CDR3 has 11 residues. CDR3 residues: CASSQAGGYTF. The CDR3 coding sequence is TGTGCCAGCAGCCAAGCGGGTGGCTACACCTTC.

In regard to this clone: Other nucleotide sequences from this sample produce the same CDR3. This chain joins TRBV5-1 and TRBJ2-3; 14 nucleotides match TRBD2. Looked up from germline, CDR1 is SGHRS and CDR2 is YFSETQ. V was clipped by 4 bases and J by 4 bases; unmatched bases: 5. CDR3 length equals 16 residues. CDR3 nucleotide sequence: TGCGCCAGCAGCCTAGGGACTAGCGGGGGATCAGATACGCAGTATTTT. Its protein product is CASSLGTSGGSDTQYF.

The chain has TRBV10-3 and TRBJ2-2; 11 bases agree with TRBD2. Looked up from germline, CDR1 is ENHRY and CDR2 is SYGVKD. Trimming took 6 bases from V and 3 from J; bases not matched to a gene: 3. The CDR3 length is 15 residues. CDR3 nucleotide sequence: TGTGCCATCAGGCCGGGACTAGCGGACACCGGGGAGCTGTTTTTT. This sequence encodes CAIRPGLADTGELFF.

This chain uses TRBV5-1 with TRBJ1-5, with D possibly TRBD1 on 6 matching bases. Germline assignment: CDR1 SGHRS and CDR2 YFSETQ. Trimming cost V 4 bases and J 9 bases, with 20 bases left between them. CDR3 size: 15 residues. The CDR3 coding sequence is TGCGCCAGCAGCATCTCCGGGACACCCCGGGGGCCCCAGCATTTT. It specifies CASSISGTPRGPQHF.

The chain is built from TRBV12-5 and TRBJ1-6, with 9 positions matching TRBD1. The CDR3 extends over 15 amino acids. CDR1 and CDR2 (germline): LGHNT, FRNRAP. V lost 2 bases, J lost 8 bases, and 4 bases stayed unmatched. In DNA form, the CDR3 reads TGTGCTAGTGGTTTGACCGGGACAGGGCATTCACCCCTCCACTTT. Translated, it gives CASGLTGTGHSPLHF.

V usage is TRBV28 and J usage is TRBJ2-5; the D gene is possibly TRBD2 (6 bases). V shed 5 bases and J shed 5 bases, with 12 bases lying between them. The CDR3 loop spans 13 amino acids. CDR1 MDHEN and CDR2 SYDVKM come from the germline V gene. CDR3 sequence (DNA): TGTGCCAGCAGTCCCGGGGGTGCGGAGACCCAGTACTTC. Amino acid sequence: CASSPGGAETQYF.

The V call is TRBV5-1, the J call TRBJ2-5; 10 bases are a match to TRBD2. After removal of 1 base from V and 1 base from J, the junction contained 4 bases not matched to a gene. Germline lookup yields CDR1 SGHRS and CDR2 YFSETQ. This CDR3 has 16 residues. The CDR3 coding sequence is TGCGCCAGCAGCTTGTTGGTAGCGGGGGGCCAAGAGACCCAGTACTTC. This codes for CASSLLVAGGQETQYF.

This chain connects TRBV6-5 to TRBJ1-2; perhaps TRBD1 as D (5 bases). Between the trimmed V and J ends, which lost 6 bases and 7 bases, there was a span of 18 bases. CDR1 MNHEY and CDR2 SVGAGI come from the germline V gene. This CDR3 has 14 amino acids. The CDR3: CASRRDGRGGGYTF. The CDR3 nucleotides are TGTGCCAGCAGACGGGACGGGAGGGGCGGTGGCTACACCTTC.

This clone was seen only a few times. This chain's CDR3 is CSALGTGWAEAFF. Here the CDR3 DNA reads TGCAGCGCCCTGGGGACAGGGTGGGCTGAAGCTTTCTTT. The rearrangement joins TRBV29-1 to TRBJ1-1; TRBD1 aligns across 9 bases. The V segment lost 7 bases and the J segment 6 bases; nucleotides outside the gene matches: 9. This CDR3 spans 13 amino acids. CDR1 is SQVTM and CDR2 is ANQGSEA in the germline V gene.

V and J are TRBV11-2 and TRBJ1-6; possibly TRBD1 for D (6 bases). Germline V gene sequence: CDR1 SGHAT, CDR2 FQNNGV. This CDR3 is 16 amino acids long. Trimming removed 5 bases at V and 6 bases at J, with 17 bases between. The CDR3 DNA reads TGTGCCAGCAGCCTAGCGGGACAACTCTTTAATTCACCCCTCCACTTT. This gives the protein CASSLAGQLFNSPLHF.

V is TRBV9 and J is TRBJ1-2, with 9 positions matching TRBD1. The germline V gene encodes CDR1 SGDLS and CDR2 YYNGEE. With V trimmed by 4 bases and J by 8 bases, 6 bases remained unmatched. The CDR3 spans 13 residues. CDR3 coding DNA: TGTGCCAGCAGCCTACGGACAGGGGCCGGCTACACCTTC. Translated, it gives CASSLRTGAGYTF.

The rearrangement joins TRBV5-5 to TRBJ2-3, with D perhaps matching TRBD1 (7 bases). Deletions cut 1 base from V and 5 bases from J, with 17 bases between. The CDR3 length is 16 residues. The germline V gene has CDR1 SGHKS and CDR2 YYEKEE (reference sequence). CDR3 in DNA: TGTGCCAGCAGCTTGCCGGCAGGGGGGTTTAAAGATACGCAGTATTTT. Protein: CASSLPAGGFKDTQYF.